The next 25 T cell receptor beta chains were all read from a single sample in a study of tumor and adjacent non-tumor tissue in lung cancer. The library came from three nested PCR rounds adapted from ARM-PCR protocols. TCRdb passed the multiplex PCR reads through MiXCR, listing each CDR3 protein once. The sample consists of about 200,000 distinct CDR3 sequences, 70% to 75% of them appearing once. The template was RNA from unsorted bulk tissue. Sequencing used lung tumor tissue. Every receptor here comes from a man in his 60s with non-small cell lung cancer.

V is TRBV20-1 and J is TRBJ2-7, with TRBD2 identical over 11 bases. The CDR3 totals 17 residues. Losses at the gene ends were 3 bases for V and 4 bases for J; bases not matched to a gene: 14. CDR1 is DFQATT, CDR2 SNEGSKA, per germline (reference sequence). Here the CDR3 DNA reads TGCAGTGCTAGGTCCTCCCTACTAGCGGGAGTAGGGTACGAGCAGTACTTC. Protein: CSARSSLLAGVGYEQYF.

As regards this clonotype: At one end the junction does not follow the germline gene, possibly because of a read error. The CDR3 nucleotides are TGTGCCATCAGCTCCGGACAGTTTCTGGAGACCCAGAACTTC. Protein sequence: CAISSGQFLETQNF. The J gene is TRBJ2-5, the V gene TRBV11-2; D is possibly TRBD1 (6 bases). Germline V lookup: CDR1 SGHAT, CDR2 FQNNGV. This CDR3 is 14 amino acids long.

Of note for this clonotype: Given a much more abundant clone one base away, this may be a read error. The rearrangement links TRBV5-5 to TRBJ2-1; possible D gene TRBD2, 5 bases. The germline CDR1 and CDR2 sequences are SGHKS and YYEKEE (reference sequence). The CDR3 is 15 residues long. The CDR3, as DNA: TGTGCCAGCTCGCTTGGAAGCGGATCCTACAGTGAGCAGTTCTTC. This encodes CASSLGSGSYSEQFF.

Concerning this clonotype: One junction end does not reproduce the germline sequence, and a read error may be involved. V is TRBV4-3 and J is TRBJ2-2, with TRBD1 matching over 8 bases. Per the germline V gene, CDR1 is LGHNA and CDR2 is YSLEER. The CDR3 contains 16 residues. CDR3: CDSSQDLTQGAVELFF. CDR3 DNA: TGCGACAGCAGCCAAGATTTGACCCAGGGGGCCGTGGAGCTGTTTTTT.

To note about this clonotype: This sequence may be a read error, since a much larger clone differs from it by one base. This rearrangement joins TRBV6-5 to TRBJ1-4, with D maybe TRBD1 (6 bases). CDR3 length: 14 amino acids. The V gene lost 2 bases and the J gene lost 4 bases, with 8 bases spanning the gap. Germline CDR1 reads MNHEY; CDR2 reads SVGAGI. CDR3 amino acids: CASSYRGINEKLFF. The CDR3 DNA follows: TGTGCCAGCAGTTACAGGGGGATTAATGAAAAACTGTTTTTT.

The rearrangement joins TRBV4-3 to TRBJ2-3; unclear D gene. The CDR3 covers 15 residues. Trimming shortened V by 4 bases and J by 11 bases, and 22 bases separated the two germline ends. From germline, CDR1 is LGHNA and CDR2 YSLEER. CDR3 DNA sequence: TGCGCCAGCAGCCCCGCTTGGCCTGGTCCAAATATGCAGTATTTT. It translates to CASSPAWPGPNMQYF.

Comments on this clonotype: An end of the junction differs from the germline gene, which may be a read error. This sequence joins TRBV11-3 and TRBJ2-3; D perhaps matches TRBD2 (5 bases). CDR3 length equals 14 residues. The V gene's germline CDR1 is SGHNT and CDR2 YENEEA. CDR3 coding DNA: TGTGACAGCAGCTTAGGACTTCTCACAGATACGCAGTATTTT. Its translation: CDSSLGLLTDTQYF.

The V call is TRBV5-6, the J call TRBJ2-2; D not certain. The V end lost 10 bases, the J end lost 7 bases, and 14 bases lay between the germline ends. Per germline, CDR1 SGHDT and CDR2 YYEEEE. The CDR3 runs 12 residues. Written as DNA, the CDR3 is TGTGCCTGCAACTTGGTTGGCGGGGAGCTGTTTTTT. Translated, it gives CACNLVGGELFF.

With respect to this clonotype: At one end, the junction sequence differs from germline, possibly due to a read error. J is TRBJ1-6 and V is TRBV6-1; D gene unclear. Germline V gene sequence: CDR1 MNHNS, CDR2 SASEGT. This CDR3 is 14 amino acids long. The CDR3 protein is CASSSTPSNSPLRF. CDR3 coding DNA: TGTGCCAGCAGTTCCACGCCCTCGAATTCACCCCTCCGCTTT.

A word on this clonotype: One base away lies a much larger clone, so this may be a sequencing read error. The V gene is TRBV11-2, the J gene TRBJ2-1, with a possible D match to TRBD2 (6 bases). The germline V gene has CDR1 SGHAT and CDR2 FQNNGV. Trimming took 0 bases from V and 9 from J, leaving 15 bases between them. The CDR3 is made up of 15 amino acids. CDR3 loop: CASSLDRTNSSEQFF. The DNA of the CDR3 is TGTGCCAGCAGCTTAGACAGGACTAACAGCAGTGAGCAGTTCTTC. The complete variable domain, with remaining parts taken from reference TRBV11-2 and TRBJ2-1, reads EAGVAQSPRYKIIEKRQSVAFWCNPISGHATLYWYQQILGQGPKLLIQFQNNGVVDDSQLPKDRFSAERLKGVDSTLKIQPAKLEDSAVYLCASSLDRTNSSEQFFGPGTRLTVL.

On this clonotype: This clone may be a read error of a much larger clone one base away. The chain carries TRBV10-1 and TRBJ2-1, with D possibly called TRBD1 or TRBD2 (5 bases each). The CDR3 contains 14 residues. The germline V gene has CDR1 WNHNN and CDR2 SYGVQD (reference sequence). This CDR3 is CTSSESGGVTEQFF. CDR3 DNA: TGCACCAGCAGTGAGTCTGGGGGAGTGACTGAGCAGTTCTTC.

This clonotype was recorded a few times. The chain couples TRBV6-6 to TRBJ2-3; 7 bases are a match to TRBD1. This CDR3 contains 15 residues. V lost 6 bases and J lost 1; bases outside the gene matches: 7. Germline V gene lookup returns CDR1 MNHNY and CDR2 SVGAGI (reference sequence). Here the CDR3 reads CASSPGQERTDTQYF. The CDR3 nucleotides read TGTGCCAGCAGCCCCGGACAGGAGCGCACAGATACGCAGTATTTT.

Concerning this clonotype: A read error may produce the germline difference seen at one junction end. This chain connects TRBV11-2 to TRBJ2-6; D possibly corresponds to TRBD1 (5 bases). The germline CDR1 and CDR2 sequences are SGHAT and FQNNGV. This CDR3 is built from 16 residues. CDR3 DNA: TGTGCCAGCAGCTTCGGCACAGGCTCTTGGGCCAACGTCCTGACTTTC. The encoded protein is CASSFGTGSWANVLTF. Full variable domain (rest looked up from reference TRBV11-2 and TRBJ2-6): EAGVAQSPRYKIIEKRQSVAFWCNPISGHATLYWYQQILGQGPKLLIQFQNNGVVDDSQLPKDRFSAERLKGVDSTLKIQPAKLEDSAVYLCASSFGTGSWANVLTFGAGSRLTVL.

This clonotype has more than one count but fewer than ten. A read error may produce the germline difference seen at one junction end. The J gene is TRBJ2-7, the V gene TRBV20-1; D gene ambiguous. This CDR3 spans 12 amino acids. From germline, CDR1 is DFQATT and CDR2 SNEGSKA (reference sequence). CDR3 DNA sequence: TGCAGTGTAGGGCGACTTGGCTATGAGCACTACTTC. Amino acid sequence: CSVGRLGYEHYF.

A word on this clonotype: This clone may be a read error of a much larger clone one base away. The rearrangement joins TRBV20-1 to TRBJ1-3; D unresolved. The CDR3 spans 15 residues. From germline, CDR1 is DFQATT and CDR2 SNEGSKA (reference sequence). In DNA, the CDR3 is TGCAGAGCTAGAGATAGGAGTAACTCTGGAAACACCATATATTTT. It yields the protein CRARDRSNSGNTIYF.

A note on this clonotype: As the CDR3 is not closed by the conserved phenylalanine or tryptophan, this likely results from a read error. The gene calls are TRBV20-1 and TRBJ1-3; D is unresolved. With 7 bases removed from V and 0 bases from J, the gap between germline ends came to 13 bases. The CDR3 totals 14 residues. Germline lookup yields CDR1 DFQATT and CDR2 SNEGSKA (reference sequence). CDR3 bases: TGCAGTGTTAGGCACACGGGCTCTGGAAACACCATATATTAT. This encodes CSVRHTGSGNTIYY.

For this clonotype: A single base separates this from a much larger clone, so it may be a read error. The CDR3 DNA reads TGCAGCGTACAGGGATTCGGGGAGCTGTTTTTT. This sequence encodes CSVQGFGELFF. The V call is TRBV29-1, the J call TRBJ2-2, with D possibly matching TRBD1 (6 bases). The germline V gene has CDR1 SQVTM and CDR2 ANQGSEA. Trimming removed 6 bases at V and 7 bases at J, with 9 bases between. The CDR3 has 11 residues.

This clonotype was picked up many times. This rearrangement joins TRBV4-2 to TRBJ2-4; possible D gene TRBD2, 6 bases. Germline CDR1 is LGHNA and CDR2 is YNFKEQ. The V gene lost 6 bases and the J gene lost 1 base, with 19 bases spanning the gap. The CDR3 runs 17 residues. CDR3 sequence (DNA): TGTGCCAGCAGTCCCCGTGCGGGCGGAGGGGCCAAAAACATTCAGTACTTC. Protein: CASSPRAGGGAKNIQYF.

The V call is TRBV4-2, the J call TRBJ1-1; 8 bases line up with TRBD1. CDR3 length: 13 amino acids. The junction had 5 bases not matched to a gene; V was cut back by 3 bases and J by 8 bases. CDR1 and CDR2 (germline): LGHNA, YNFKEQ. The DNA for the CDR3 is TGTGCCAGCAGCCAGGGGGGACAGGAAGAAGCTTTCTTT. This encodes CASSQGGQEEAFF.

This clonotype was recorded once. Mismatch with germline at one junction end may stem from a read error. The rearrangement links TRBV12-3 or TRBV12-4 to TRBJ1-4; 8 bases are shared with TRBD1. CDR3 length equals 14 residues. The CDR3 loop reads CASNKDRGNEELFF. The CDR3 DNA is TGCGCCAGCAATAAAGACAGGGGTAATGAAGAACTGTTTTTT.

Comments on this clonotype: Just one base apart from a much larger clone, this may be a read error. The chain carries TRBV11-1 and TRBJ2-4; unclear D gene. Germline V gives CDR1 SGHAT, CDR2 FQDESV (reference sequence). The CDR3 runs 13 residues. Written as DNA, the CDR3 is TGTGGCAGCAGCACCAGCCCCAAAAACATTCAGTACTTC. It yields the protein CGSSTSPKNIQYF.

A word on this clonotype: An end of the junction does not agree with germline; a read error may underlie this. The V call is TRBV29-1, the J call TRBJ2-5; D might be TRBD1 or TRBD2, each matching 6 bases. This CDR3 is 14 amino acids long. Germline values: CDR1 SQVTM, CDR2 ANQGSEA. CDR3 nucleotide sequence: TGCAGCGTTAAGCCGCCAGGGGAGGTCGAGACCCATTACTTC. This gives the protein CSVKPPGEVETHYF.

This clonotype came up once. The germline gene is not matched at one end of the junction; a read error may be the cause. The rearrangement joins TRBV11-1 to TRBJ2-2; D is perhaps TRBD2 (6 bases). The CDR3 contains 15 residues. The germline CDR1 and CDR2 sequences are SGHAT and FQDESV (reference sequence). The CDR3, as DNA: TGTGCCAGCGCCCAACTAGCTGGCGGCACCGGGGAGCTGTTTTTC. Protein product: CASAQLAGGTGELFF.

Note on this clonotype: This may arise from a read error, as a much more abundant clone is one base away. The chain links TRBV12-3 or TRBV12-4 to TRBJ1-2; no clear D. This CDR3 comprises 12 residues. The CDR3 DNA reads TGTACCAGCAGCATTTCGAACTATGGCTACACCTTC. Its protein is CTSSISNYGYTF.

J is TRBJ2-1 and V is TRBV4-2; TRBD1 is a possible D gene (6 bases). The CDR3 runs 14 residues. Looked up from germline, CDR1 is LGHNA and CDR2 is YNFKEQ. Trimming shortened V by 3 bases and J by 10 bases, and 16 bases separated the two germline ends. The CDR3 sequence is CASSQTRTAIEQFF. CDR3 nucleotides: TGTGCCAGCAGCCAGACACGGACAGCGATCGAGCAGTTCTTC.